The sequence of this T cell receptor beta chain was determined in a study of T cell repertoires in cytomegalovirus infection. Points from the study as a whole: Carriers of CMV plus the relevant HLA were identified by cumulative public TCR beta family frequency. Clonotypes of TCR beta that were HLA-C-restricted and CMV-specific dominated the ex vivo response.

TCRdb recomputed calls from the reads with MiXCR, one row per CDR3 protein. The table has about 260,000 distinct CDR3 sequences, approximately 14% seen once; the top ten hold 8.5% to 9%. Concerning this clonotype itself: Its antigen is as yet unknown.

V trimming: 5 bases; J trimming: 0 bases; junction bases outside the gene matches: 6. The germline V gene has CDR1 SGHTA and CDR2 FQGTGA. CDR3 length: 16 residues. Sequencing was performed on PBMCs. This chain joins TRBV7-3 and TRBJ2-2; TRBD2 matches 7 bases. This clonotype originated in a human donor in good health (CMV status not recorded). Some clones in this sample may be carry-over from other donors' samples. The CDR3 reads CASSATAGANTGELFF. CDR3 DNA: TGTGCCAGCAGCGCCACTGCGGGGGCGAACACCGGGGAGCTGTTTTTT.